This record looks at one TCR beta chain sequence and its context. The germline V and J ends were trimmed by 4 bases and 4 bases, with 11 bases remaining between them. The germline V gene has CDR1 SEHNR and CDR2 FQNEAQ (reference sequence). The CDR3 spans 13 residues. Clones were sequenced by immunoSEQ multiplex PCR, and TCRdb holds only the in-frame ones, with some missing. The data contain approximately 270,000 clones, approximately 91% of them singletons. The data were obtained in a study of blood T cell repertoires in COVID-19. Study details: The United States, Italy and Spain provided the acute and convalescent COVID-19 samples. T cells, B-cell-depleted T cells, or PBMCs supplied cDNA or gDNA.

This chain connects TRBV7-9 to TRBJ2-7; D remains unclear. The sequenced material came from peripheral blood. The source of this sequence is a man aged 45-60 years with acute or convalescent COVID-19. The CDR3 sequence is CASSSHNLYEQYF. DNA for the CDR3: TGTGCCAGCAGCTCACACAATCTGTACGAGCAGTACTTC.